Each of the 8 T cell receptor beta chains below was sequenced from the same sample in a study of Tregs in tolerant kidney transplant recipients. TCRdb keeps only in-frame clones here, not all; method: immunoSEQ multiplex PCR. The sample lists roughly 69,000 clones; about 89% were seen once. This material consisted of CD4+ T cells from blood, taken before the transplant. The receptor set was obtained from a human donor who received a combined kidney and bone marrow transplant.

This sequence joins TRBV7-6 and TRBJ2-3, with D uncertain. This CDR3 comprises 12 residues. Germline V gene sequence: CDR1 SGHVS, CDR2 FNYEAQ. V lost 1 base to trimming and J lost 6 bases, with 5 bases between them. In DNA form, the CDR3 reads TGTGCCAGCAGCTTAGGGCCTGATACGCAGTATTTT. The encoded protein is CASSLGPDTQYF.

This clone was detected only once. The CDR3 region is CASRPGLAGADEQFF. The CDR3 nucleotides are TGTGCCAGCCGGCCGGGACTAGCGGGAGCGGATGAGCAGTTCTTC. This chain connects TRBV2 to TRBJ2-1; 14 bases map to TRBD2. The CDR3 is 15 amino acids. Germline-derived CDR1 and CDR2 are SNHLY and FYNNEI. V shed 8 bases and J 8 bases; nucleotides not matched to a gene: 8.

The rearrangement joins TRBV10-1 to TRBJ2-7; 10 nucleotides line up with TRBD1. Germline assignment: CDR1 WNHNN and CDR2 SYGVQD (reference sequence). The CDR3 has 14 amino acids. Germline trimming cut 8 bases from V and 2 bases from J; bases unmatched to any gene: 6. The DNA of the CDR3 is TGCGCCAGCCCCGGACAGGGGGGCCCCTACGAGCAGTACTTC. Amino acids: CASPGQGGPYEQYF.

This chain joins TRBV28 and TRBJ2-1; 10 positions match TRBD2. The CDR3 runs to 15 residues. V lost 5 bases to trimming and J lost 2 bases; unmatched junction nucleotides: 3. Germline V gene lookup returns CDR1 MDHEN and CDR2 SYDVKM. CDR3 region: CASSALAGAYNEQFF. The CDR3, as DNA: TGTGCCAGCAGTGCGCTAGCGGGAGCCTACAATGAGCAGTTCTTC.

The J gene is TRBJ2-5, the V gene TRBV6-1, with 11 bases aligning to TRBD2. After removal of 2 bases from V and 6 bases from J, the junction contained 11 bases not matched to a gene. This CDR3 contains 17 residues. Germline values: CDR1 MNHNS, CDR2 SASEGT. The DNA of the CDR3 is TGTGCCAGCAGTGAATATGCCGCGACTAGCGGGAAAAAGACCCAGTACTTC. Translated: CASSEYAATSGKKTQYF.

The rearrangement uses TRBV27 and TRBJ2-4, with D possibly matching TRBD1 (5 bases). The CDR3 covers 14 residues. Germline-derived CDR1 and CDR2 are MNHEY and SMNVEV (reference sequence). V lost 6 bases and J lost 0, with 9 bases in between. CDR3 region: CASSPQGAKNIQYF. DNA for the CDR3: TGTGCCAGCAGCCCCCAGGGAGCCAAAAACATTCAGTACTTC.

The chain joins TRBV27 to TRBJ2-7, with D possibly matching TRBD1 (6 bases). The CDR3 covers 16 residues. V lost 3 bases and J lost 1, with 16 bases in between. Germline V CDR1 and CDR2: MNHEY, SMNVEV (reference sequence). DNA of the CDR3: TGTGCCAGCAGTTTCCGACAGGTCCCCCCTTCCTACGAGCAGTACTTC. Translating it yields CASSFRQVPPSYEQYF.

This chain links TRBV30 with TRBJ1-5, with 8 bases that match TRBD1. V was clipped by 1 base and J by 7 bases; unmatched bases: 9. Looked up from germline, CDR1 is GTSNPN and CDR2 is SVGIG (reference sequence). This CDR3 is 15 amino acids long. This CDR3 reads CAWSEGTGRGQPQHF. The CDR3 bases are TGTGCCTGGAGTGAGGGGACAGGCAGGGGCCAGCCCCAGCATTTT.